This T cell receptor (beta chain) was sequenced during a study of blood T cell repertoires in COVID-19. Study-level background: Samples representing acute and convalescent COVID-19 were sourced from the United States, Italy and Spain. Nucleic acid was either cDNA or gDNA, and it came from T cells, B-cell-depleted T cells, or PBMCs.

In this sample, this clone turned up a few times. Source study methods: From reference gene primer amplification, estimates of nucleated cell counts were derived. Using immunoSEQ multiplex PCR, the repertoire was profiled, and TCRdb retains in-frame clones only, with some absent. V and J calls and clone size are as listed in that table; D and trimming were resolved from the DNA. The data contain some 400,000 clones, around 91% of them singletons. The V gene's germline CDR1 is SGHTA and CDR2 FQGNSA. This CDR3 is 15 amino acids long. Trimming removed 0 bases from V and 0 bases from J, with 8 bases in between.

Sequenced input: peripheral blood. The chain links TRBV7-2 to TRBJ1-1; no firm D call. The TCR was taken from a man in his late teens or twenties with active or convalescent COVID-19. CDR3 in amino acids: CASSLAPTVNTEAFF. CDR3 coding DNA: TGTGCCAGCAGCTTAGCACCTACGGTGAACACTGAAGCTTTCTTT.